This TCR beta chain was identified during a study of T cell responses to AZD1222 COVID-19 vaccine. Using immunoSEQ multiplex PCR, the repertoire was profiled, and TCRdb retains in-frame clones only, with some absent. The sample shows fewer than 120,000 clones, around 90% of them seen only once. This CDR3 is 14 amino acids long. Germline CDR1 SGHDT, CDR2 YYEEEE. V dropped 0 bases and J dropped 5 bases, with 11 bases sitting between them. V and J are TRBV5-6 and TRBJ2-5; tentatively, D is TRBD2 (6 bases). Sequenced material: peripheral blood, taken 28 days after the second AZD1222 dose. The origin of this receptor is an adult who received the AZD1222 COVID-19 vaccine. CDR3 loop: CASSLGRRVETQYF. The CDR3 coding sequence is TGTGCCAGCAGCTTGGGTAGGAGGGTCGAGACCCAGTACTTC. Drawing the rest from reference TRBV5-6 and TRBJ2-5, the complete variable domain is DAGVTQSPTHLIKTRGQQVTLRCSPKSGHDTVSWYQQALGQGPQFIFQYYEEEERQRGNFPDRFSGHQFPNYSSELNVNALLLGDSALYLCASSLGRRVETQYFGPGTRLLVL.